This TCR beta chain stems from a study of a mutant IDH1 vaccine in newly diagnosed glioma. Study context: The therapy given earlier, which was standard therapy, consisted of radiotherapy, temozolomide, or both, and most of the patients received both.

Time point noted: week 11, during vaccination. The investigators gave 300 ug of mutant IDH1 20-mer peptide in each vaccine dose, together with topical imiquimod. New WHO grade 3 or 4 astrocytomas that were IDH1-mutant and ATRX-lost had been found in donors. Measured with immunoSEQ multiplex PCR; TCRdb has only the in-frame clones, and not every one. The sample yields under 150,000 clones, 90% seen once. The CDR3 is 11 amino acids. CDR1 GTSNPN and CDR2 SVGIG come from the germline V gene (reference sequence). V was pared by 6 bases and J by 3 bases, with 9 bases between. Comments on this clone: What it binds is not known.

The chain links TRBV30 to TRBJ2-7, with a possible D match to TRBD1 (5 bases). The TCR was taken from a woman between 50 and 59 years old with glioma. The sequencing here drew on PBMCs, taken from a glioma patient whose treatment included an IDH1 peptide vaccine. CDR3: CACPRGYEQYF. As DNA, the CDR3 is TGTGCCTGCCCTAGGGGCTACGAGCAGTACTTC.